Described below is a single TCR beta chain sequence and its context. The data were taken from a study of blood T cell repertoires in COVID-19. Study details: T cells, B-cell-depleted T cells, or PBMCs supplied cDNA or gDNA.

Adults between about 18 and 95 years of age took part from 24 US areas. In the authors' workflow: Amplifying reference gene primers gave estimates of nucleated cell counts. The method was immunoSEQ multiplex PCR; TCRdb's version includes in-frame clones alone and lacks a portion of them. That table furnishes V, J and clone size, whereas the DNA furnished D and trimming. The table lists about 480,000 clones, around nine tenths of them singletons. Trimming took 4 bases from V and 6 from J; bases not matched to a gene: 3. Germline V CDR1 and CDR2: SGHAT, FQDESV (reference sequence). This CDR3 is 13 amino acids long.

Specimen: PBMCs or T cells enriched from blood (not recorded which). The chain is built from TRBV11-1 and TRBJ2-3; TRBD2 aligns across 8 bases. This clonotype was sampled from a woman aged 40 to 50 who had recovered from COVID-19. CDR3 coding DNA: TGTGCCAGCAGCTCGTCTAGCGGGGATACGCAGTATTTT. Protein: CASSSSSGDTQYF.